The 28 T cell receptor beta chains presented below share a single source sample, sequenced in a study of T cell responses to AZD1222 COVID-19 vaccine. Assay used: immunoSEQ multiplex PCR; TCRdb lists only in-frame clones, some missing. The sample lists roughly 140,000 clones, roughly 94% occurring once. The sequencing used peripheral blood, collected on day 0 of AZD1222 vaccination. The source is an adult in good health.

The count of this clone is one. The chain employs TRBV7-2 and TRBJ1-4; D call uncertain. The length of the CDR3 is 15 residues. Trimming stripped 2 bases from V and 4 bases from J, with 11 bases between. The V gene's germline CDR1 is SGHTA and CDR2 FQGNSA. CDR3 amino acids: CASSLPQNFNEKLFF. CDR3 coding DNA: TGTGCCAGCAGCTTACCCCAGAACTTTAATGAAAAACTGTTTTTT.

The V gene is TRBV3-1 (or the pseudogene TRBV3-2), the J gene TRBJ1-1, with D unclear. Germline V gene data show CDR1 as LGHDT and CDR2 as YNNKEL (reference sequence). CDR3 length: 14 residues. Trimming took off 1 base at V and 4 bases at J, with 10 bases between the two ends. CDR3 bases: TGTGCCAGCAGCCAAGTTTCGGTTGGCACTGAAGCTTTCTTT. As protein: CASSQVSVGTEAFF.

This rearrangement joins TRBV12-3 or TRBV12-4 to TRBJ1-6; D ambiguous. The V gene lost 3 bases and the J gene lost 7 bases, with 7 bases spanning the gap. The CDR3 runs to 13 residues. The CDR3 sequence is CASSLLINSPLHF. The CDR3 DNA follows: TGTGCCAGCAGTTTGCTCATAAATTCACCCCTCCACTTT.

This sequence joins TRBV24-1 and TRBJ2-3; 7 bases line up with TRBD2. CDR1 and CDR2 (germline): KGHDR, SFDVKD. J gave up 4 bases and V 2 bases, and 5 bases lay outside the gene matches. The CDR3 is 15 amino acids. The DNA of the CDR3 is TGTGCCACCAGTGATTCGCGGGGGTACGCAGATACGCAGTATTTT. The encoded protein is CATSDSRGYADTQYF.

In its sample, this clone was seen a few times. The V and J genes are TRBV7-2 and TRBJ2-7; 14 bases fit TRBD2. The CDR3 contains 14 residues. After removal of 4 bases from V and 7 bases from J, the junction contained 3 bases not matched to a gene. Germline V gene lookup returns CDR1 SGHTA and CDR2 FQGNSA. The CDR3 sequence: CASSSGLAGGEQYV. CDR3 DNA: TGTGCCAGCAGCTCCGGACTAGCGGGAGGAGAGCAGTACGTC.

The chain links TRBV7-9 to TRBJ2-5; maybe TRBD2 (6 bases). Between the trimmed V and J ends, which lost 7 bases and 4 bases, there was a span of 19 bases. The CDR3 runs 15 residues. Germline CDR1 is SEHNR and CDR2 is FQNEAQ (reference sequence). CDR3 residues: CASILYVRGAETQYF. Here the CDR3 DNA reads TGTGCCAGCATCCTTTACGTGCGGGGCGCAGAGACCCAGTACTTC.

This clone was counted only a few times. The V gene is TRBV5-1, the J gene TRBJ1-2, with TRBD1 matching 9 bases. V lost 4 bases to trimming and J lost 7 bases; unmatched junction nucleotides: 2. Germline assignment: CDR1 SGHRS and CDR2 YFSETQ. The CDR3 length is 12 residues. CDR3 sequence: CASSPDRGGYTF. The CDR3 nucleotides are TGCGCCAGCAGCCCGGACAGGGGTGGCTACACCTTC. Full variable domain (rest looked up from reference TRBV5-1 and TRBJ1-2): KAGVTQTPRYLIKTRGQQVTLSCSPISGHRSVSWYQQTPGQGLQFLFEYFSETQRNKGNFPGRFSGRQFSNSRSEMNVSTLELGDSALYLCASSPDRGGYTFGSGTRLTVV.

The V gene is TRBV12-5, the J gene TRBJ2-7, with D possibly being TRBD1 (6 bases). The CDR3 length is 12 residues. In germline, CDR1 is LGHNT, CDR2 FRNRAP. For the CDR3, the DNA is TGTGCTAGTGGTCCCAACTCCGGGACACCTATCGTC. Protein: CASGPNSGTPIV.

V usage is TRBV13 and J usage is TRBJ2-5; 7 positions match TRBD2. Trimming removed 3 bases from V and 2 bases from J; junction bases left unmatched: 9. The CDR3 loop spans 16 amino acids. Germline assignment: CDR1 PRHDT and CDR2 FYEKMQ (reference sequence). The CDR3, as DNA: TGTGCCAGCAGCTTCACCGGGGGGTTACAACAAGAGACCCAGTACTTC. This translates into CASSFTGGLQQETQYF.

The chain combines TRBV7-2 with TRBJ1-5, with a tentative D call TRBD1 (6 bases). The CDR3 consists of 14 residues. Germline V lookup: CDR1 SGHTA, CDR2 FQGNSA. Trimming left V 1 base short and J 6 bases short, with 10 bases between. The chain's CDR3 is CASSLEYRVQPQHF. In DNA form, the CDR3 reads TGTGCCAGCAGCTTAGAGTACAGGGTTCAGCCCCAGCATTTT.

The gene calls are TRBV5-1 and TRBJ1-1; 8 nucleotides match TRBD1. CDR1 and CDR2 (germline): SGHRS, YFSETQ. The CDR3 runs to 13 residues. J lost 7 bases, V lost 4 bases, and 6 bases had no gene match. The CDR3 reads CASSTGQGLEAFF. The DNA for the CDR3 is TGCGCCAGCAGCACCGGACAGGGTCTTGAAGCTTTCTTT.

The chain links TRBV29-1 to TRBJ2-3; the D call may be TRBD1 or TRBD2 (5 bases each). The V and J ends lost 6 bases and 2 bases respectively, with 12 bases between them. This CDR3 has 13 residues. CDR1 SQVTM and CDR2 ANQGSEA come from the germline V gene. DNA of the CDR3: TGCAGCGTCTCTGGGACCCTCACAGATACGCAGTATTTT. It is translated as CSVSGTLTDTQYF.

The chain carries TRBV4-1 and TRBJ2-1; D could derive from TRBD1 or TRBD2 (7 bases each). Per germline, CDR1 MGHRA and CDR2 YSYEKL. The CDR3 is 13 residues long. Trimming pared 2 bases from V and 15 bases from J, leaving 17 bases between. For the CDR3, the DNA is TGCGCCAGCAGCCAAATCAGGGGGGGAATACGGTTCTTC. It specifies CASSQIRGGIRFF.

The chain couples TRBV5-1 to TRBJ1-2; 10 positions match TRBD1. The CDR3 has 15 amino acids. Germline CDR1 reads SGHRS; CDR2 reads YFSETQ. The ends lost 4 bases at V and 3 bases at J; junction bases unmatched: 6. The CDR3 reads CASSTGTGAYYGYTF. The CDR3, as DNA: TGCGCCAGCAGCACGGGGACAGGGGCGTACTATGGCTACACCTTC. Using reference TRBV5-1 and TRBJ1-2 for the parts outside the CDR3, the full variable domain is KAGVTQTPRYLIKTRGQQVTLSCSPISGHRSVSWYQQTPGQGLQFLFEYFSETQRNKGNFPGRFSGRQFSNSRSEMNVSTLELGDSALYLCASSTGTGAYYGYTFGSGTRLTVV.

V usage is TRBV28 and J usage is TRBJ2-3; 8 nucleotides align to TRBD2. Germline CDR1 MDHEN, CDR2 SYDVKM. This CDR3 has 16 amino acids. V trimming: 5 bases; J trimming: 0 bases; junction bases outside the gene matches: 7. DNA of the CDR3: TGTGCCAGCAGTGCGACTAGCGACTCTAGCACAGATACGCAGTATTTT. It yields the protein CASSATSDSSTDTQYF.

V and J are TRBV6-1 and TRBJ1-2, with D possibly being TRBD1 (6 bases). The ends were cut back, 1 base at V and 4 bases at J, with 10 bases in the middle. CDR1 and CDR2 (germline): MNHNS, SASEGT. The CDR3 is 14 amino acids. DNA for the CDR3: TGTGCCAGCAGTGAAGGGGGGCCAGGCTATGGCTACACCTTC. Translating gives CASSEGGPGYGYTF.

This chain joins TRBV25-1 and TRBJ2-2; D unresolved. The CDR3 sequence is 12 residues long. Trimming took 2 bases from V and 5 from J, leaving 3 bases between them. Germline V gene data show CDR1 as MGHDK and CDR2 as SYGVNS. In DNA, the CDR3 is TGTGCCAGCAGTGAAACAACCGGGGAGCTGTTTTTT. It translates to CASSETTGELFF.

This chain uses TRBV7-8 with TRBJ2-7; weak D call: TRBD2 (5 bases). CDR3 length equals 13 residues. Trimming shortened V by 3 bases and J by 6 bases, and 12 bases separated the two germline ends. Germline CDR1 reads SGHVS; CDR2 reads FQNEAQ. The chain's CDR3 is CASSFAGSTEQYV. CDR3 coding DNA: TGTGCCAGCAGCTTTGCGGGTTCGACCGAGCAGTACGTC.

The genes are TRBV9 and TRBJ2-2; 9 bases align to TRBD2. The germline gives CDR1 SGDLS, CDR2 YYNGEE. The CDR3 is 16 amino acids. J lost 3 bases, V lost 2 bases, and 5 bases had no gene match. The CDR3 protein is CASSVLAGVDTGELFF. CDR3 in DNA: TGTGCCAGCAGCGTCTTAGCGGGAGTCGACACCGGGGAGCTGTTTTTT.

The CDR3 protein is CASSLTTGGTEAFF. Here the CDR3 DNA reads TGTGCCAGCAGCTTGACGACTGGGGGCACTGAAGCTTTCTTT. V and J are TRBV7-2 and TRBJ1-1; tentative D call: TRBD1 (5 bases). V shed 3 bases and J shed 4 bases, with 12 bases lying between them. This CDR3 is 14 amino acids long. Germline lookup yields CDR1 SGHTA and CDR2 FQGNSA.

The rearrangement joins TRBV18 to TRBJ2-1, with 9 bases matching TRBD2. The CDR3 is 17 residues long. Trimming cost V 3 bases and J 3 bases; bases outside gene matches: 9. CDR1 is KGHSH, CDR2 LQKENI, per germline. The CDR3 coding sequence is TGTGCCAGCTCACCCCCAGGCGGTAGCGGGGGCTACAATGAGCAGTTCTTC. It codes for CASSPPGGSGGYNEQFF.

CDR3 in amino acids: CASSGMGEGPNEKLFF. CDR3 DNA: TGTGCCAGCAGTGGCATGGGGGAAGGGCCTAATGAAAAACTGTTTTTT. The chain uses TRBV2 and TRBJ1-4; D perhaps matches TRBD1 (5 bases). V was shortened by 4 bases and J by 3 bases, with 15 bases between the two germline ends. Germline V CDR1 and CDR2: SNHLY, FYNNEI. The CDR3 length is 16 residues.

The J gene is TRBJ1-4, the V gene TRBV5-1; D unresolved. Germline lookup yields CDR1 SGHRS and CDR2 YFSETQ. The CDR3 is made up of 16 amino acids. Trimming left V 0 bases short and J 4 bases short, with 13 bases between. The CDR3 DNA is TGCGCCAGCAGCTTGGCCCCCCCAGATAATAATGAAAAACTGTTTTTT. Translating it yields CASSLAPPDNNEKLFF. The variable domain in full, with the rest retrieved from reference TRBV5-1 and TRBJ1-4, is KAGVTQTPRYLIKTRGQQVTLSCSPISGHRSVSWYQQTPGQGLQFLFEYFSETQRNKGNFPGRFSGRQFSNSRSEMNVSTLELGDSALYLCASSLAPPDNNEKLFFGSGTQLSVL.

V is TRBV5-5 and J is TRBJ1-1; D remains unclear. The CDR3 sequence is 13 residues long. Germline CDR1 is SGHKS and CDR2 is YYEKEE (reference sequence). Trimming cost V 4 bases and J 7 bases, with 14 bases left between them. CDR3 protein: CASSPINLGEAFF. The DNA for the CDR3 is TGTGCCAGCAGCCCGATCAACCTCGGTGAAGCTTTCTTT.

The rearrangement uses TRBV27 and TRBJ1-1; possible D gene TRBD1, 5 bases. The CDR3 has 13 amino acids. Germline lookup yields CDR1 MNHEY and CDR2 SMNVEV (reference sequence). Trimming cost V 5 bases and J 4 bases, with 11 bases left between them. The DNA for the CDR3 is TGTGCCAGCAGTCTGGCGGGGGGCACTGAAGCTTTCTTT. Its protein is CASSLAGGTEAFF.

V and J are TRBV29-1 and TRBJ2-5; perhaps TRBD2 as D (6 bases). Trimming stripped 4 bases from V and 8 bases from J, with 26 bases between. Germline-derived CDR1 and CDR2 are SQVTM and ANQGSEA. This CDR3 is built from 16 residues. This CDR3 reads CSVVPGFATVGGTQYF. The CDR3 bases are TGCAGCGTTGTGCCCGGGTTCGCTACCGTCGGGGGAACCCAGTACTTC. The variable domain in full, completed from reference TRBV29-1 and TRBJ2-5, reads SAVISQKPSRDICQRGTSLTIQCQVDSQVTMMFWYRQQPGQSLTLIATANQGSEATYESGFVIDKFPISRPNLTFSTLTVSNMSPEDSSIYLCSVVPGFATVGGTQYFGPGTRLLVL.

The CDR3 bases are TGTGCCATCAGCGAAACAGGGGGCGCGAACATTCAGTACTTC. This encodes CAISETGGANIQYF. The chain is built from TRBV10-3 and TRBJ2-4, with 9 bases identical to TRBD1. CDR1 ENHRY and CDR2 SYGVKD come from the germline V gene. The CDR3 extends over 14 amino acids. V lost 6 bases, J lost 7 bases, and 7 bases stayed unmatched.

The chain employs TRBV11-1 and TRBJ2-1; D gene ambiguous. V lost 3 bases, J lost 4 bases, and 7 bases lay in between. CDR1 SGHAT and CDR2 FQDESV come from the germline V gene (reference sequence). The CDR3 is 13 amino acids. CDR3 loop: CASSFHRYNEQFF. For the CDR3, the DNA is TGTGCCAGCAGCTTCCACCGTTACAATGAGCAGTTCTTC.